The subject of this entry is one T cell receptor beta chain. Its target is not known. The V gene end was trimmed by 3 bases and the J gene end by 2 bases; junction bases not matched to a gene: 12. CDR3 length equals 20 residues. Germline-derived CDR1 and CDR2 are KGHDR and SFDVKD. This sample was included in a study of post-analysis software for immune sequencing data. The study, taken as a whole, reports: TRBV5-6, TRBV5-1 and TRBV20-1 belonged to a set of a few TRBV segments that were more frequent in patients than controls.

Researchers reported that TCR beta cDNA libraries carried unique molecular identifiers. A single record per CDR3 protein comes from TCRdb applying MiXCR to the PCR reads. Altogether about 770,000 distinct CDR3 sequences are present, under 60% being singletons, with the ten largest covering roughly 4.9%. The chain joins TRBV24-1 to TRBJ2-3; 14 bases fit TRBD2. The receptor was isolated from a girl aged 10 to 17 with multiple sclerosis. Sequenced material: blood. CDR3 protein: CATSDPRTSGRPSSTDTQYF. The CDR3 DNA sequence: TGTGCCACCAGTGATCCCAGGACTAGCGGGAGGCCCTCGTCCACAGATACGCAGTATTTT.